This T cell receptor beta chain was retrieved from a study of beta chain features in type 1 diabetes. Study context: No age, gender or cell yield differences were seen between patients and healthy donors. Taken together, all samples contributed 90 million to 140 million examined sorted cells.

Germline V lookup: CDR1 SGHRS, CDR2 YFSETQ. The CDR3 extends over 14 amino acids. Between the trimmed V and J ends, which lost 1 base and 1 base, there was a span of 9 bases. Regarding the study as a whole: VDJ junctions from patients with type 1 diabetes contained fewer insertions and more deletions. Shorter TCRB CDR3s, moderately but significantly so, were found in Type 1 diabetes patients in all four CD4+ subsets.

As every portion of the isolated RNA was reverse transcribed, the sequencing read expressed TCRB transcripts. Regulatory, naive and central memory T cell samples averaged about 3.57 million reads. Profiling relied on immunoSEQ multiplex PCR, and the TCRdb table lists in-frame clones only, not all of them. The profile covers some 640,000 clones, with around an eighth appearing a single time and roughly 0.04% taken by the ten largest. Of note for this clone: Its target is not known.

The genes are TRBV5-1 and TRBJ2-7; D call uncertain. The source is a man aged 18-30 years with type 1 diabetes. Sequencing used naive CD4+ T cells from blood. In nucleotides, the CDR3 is TGCGCCAGCAGCTTGTCCGGGCAGTCCTACGAGCAGTACTTC. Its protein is CASSLSGQSYEQYF.